A single sample gave rise to the 14 T cell receptor beta chains below, sequenced in a study of control samples from healthy donors and cancer patients. Sequencing was performed with immunoSEQ multiplex PCR; in TCRdb, only in-frame clones are kept and a portion is missing. The sample comprises approximately 170,000 clones, 80% to 90% of which are singletons, and nearly 5% rests with the top ten. The specimen was blood. The receptors shown here come from a young woman in good health.

This clone was picked up one time. The chain couples TRBV6-1 to TRBJ1-1; possible D gene TRBD1, 6 bases. Trimming left V 2 bases short and J 3 bases short, with 10 bases between. The CDR3 covers 14 residues. Per the germline V gene, CDR1 is MNHNS and CDR2 is SASEGT. CDR3 sequence reads: CASSERGPDTEAFF. In nucleotides, the CDR3 is TGTGCCAGCAGTGAACGGGGGCCGGACACTGAAGCTTTCTTT.

The chain links TRBV28 to TRBJ2-7; no clear D gene. The CDR3 covers 15 residues. Germline V gene sequence: CDR1 MDHEN, CDR2 SYDVKM. V was shortened by 2 bases and J by 0 bases, with 11 bases between the two germline ends. In DNA form, the CDR3 reads TGTGCCAGCAGTTTAGCGGCGCTGAGCTCCTACGAGCAGTACTTC. This gives the protein CASSLAALSSYEQYF.

The chain employs TRBV5-5 and TRBJ2-4, with D uncertain. This CDR3 spans 15 amino acids. Trimming shortened V by 2 bases and J by 4 bases, and 13 bases separated the two germline ends. Germline values: CDR1 SGHKS, CDR2 YYEKEE (reference sequence). CDR3 sequence: CASSFYWTDKNIQYF. The CDR3 bases are TGTGCCAGCAGCTTTTATTGGACGGATAAAAACATTCAGTACTTC.

The J gene is TRBJ2-3, the V gene TRBV18; D gene uncertain. This CDR3 is built from 15 residues. V was shortened by 3 bases and J by 5 bases, with 15 bases between the two germline ends. Germline CDR1 KGHSH, CDR2 LQKENI. The CDR3: CASSPKDGPLDTQYF. In DNA, the CDR3 is TGTGCCAGCTCACCGAAGGACGGACCCCTAGATACGCAGTATTTT.

The chain couples TRBV24-1 to TRBJ2-2; the D is unclear. The V end lost 3 bases, the J end lost 3 bases, and 7 bases lay between the germline ends. Germline lookup yields CDR1 KGHDR and CDR2 SFDVKD. The CDR3 is made up of 14 amino acids. DNA for the CDR3: TGTGCCACCAGTGATCACCTGGACACCGGGGAGCTGTTTTTT. Translation gives CATSDHLDTGELFF.

This sequence joins TRBV27 and TRBJ1-4; no definite D call. Trimming took off 0 bases at V and 1 base at J, with 6 bases between the two ends. Germline V gene sequence: CDR1 MNHEY, CDR2 SMNVEV (reference sequence). The CDR3 totals 15 residues. The CDR3 bases are TGTGCCAGCAGTTTATCGGGGTTAACTAATGAAAAACTGTTTTTT. Protein sequence: CASSLSGLTNEKLFF.

The chain couples TRBV5-6 to TRBJ1-5; D uncertain. Trimming cost V 10 bases and J 4 bases, with 6 bases left between them. Germline V gene data show CDR1 as SGHDT and CDR2 as YYEEEE. The CDR3 sequence is 10 residues long. This CDR3 reads CAPRNQPQHF. In nucleotides, the CDR3 is TGTGCCCCGAGGAATCAGCCCCAGCATTTT.

The gene calls are TRBV28 and TRBJ2-2; D is possibly TRBD2 (6 bases). The CDR3 totals 15 residues. The V gene's germline CDR1 is MDHEN and CDR2 SYDVKM. Trimming took off 10 bases at V and 4 bases at J, with 19 bases between the two ends. The CDR3 sequence is CAIATSTYPTGELFF. The CDR3, as DNA: TGTGCCATCGCGACTAGTACGTATCCCACCGGGGAGCTGTTTTTT.

This chain joins TRBV3-1 (or the pseudogene TRBV3-2) and TRBJ1-1; possible D gene TRBD1, 5 bases. This CDR3 is built from 13 residues. Trimming removed 4 bases at V and 7 bases at J, with 13 bases between. In germline, CDR1 is LGHDT, CDR2 YNNKEL (reference sequence). The CDR3 coding sequence is TGTGCCAGCAGCCTGGGGGGTGTGAGTGAAGCTTTCTTT. Protein: CASSLGGVSEAFF.

J is TRBJ1-1 and V is TRBV14; no clear D. V was pared by 4 bases and J by 5 bases, with 11 bases between. CDR1 is SGHDN, CDR2 FVKESK, per germline. The CDR3 is 13 amino acids. The CDR3 spells CASSRSRGTEAFF. The CDR3 DNA follows: TGTGCCAGCAGCCGCAGCCGCGGGACTGAAGCTTTCTTT.

The gene calls are TRBV3-1 (or the pseudogene TRBV3-2) and TRBJ1-6; weak D call: TRBD1 (6 bases). Trimming took 5 bases from V and 7 from J, leaving 15 bases between them. The CDR3 covers 15 residues. The germline CDR1 and CDR2 sequences are LGHDT and YNNKEL (reference sequence). The CDR3 reads CASSDIPQGNSPLHF. DNA of the CDR3: TGTGCCAGCAGCGATATCCCACAGGGAAATTCACCCCTCCACTTT.

The genes are TRBV6-1 and TRBJ1-5; no clear D. Trimming took off 1 base at V and 2 bases at J, with 6 bases between the two ends. CDR1 is MNHNS, CDR2 SASEGT, per germline. The CDR3 runs to 14 residues. The CDR3 DNA reads TGTGCCAGCAGTGAAGGGGCGGGCAATCAGCCCCAGCATTTT. Amino acid sequence: CASSEGAGNQPQHF.

The chain has TRBV19 and TRBJ2-3; 10 bases fit TRBD1. Germline V lookup: CDR1 LNHDA, CDR2 SQIVND (reference sequence). This CDR3 is 16 amino acids long. V was pared by 6 bases and J by 2 bases, with 8 bases of the junction left unmatched. CDR3 nucleotides: TGTGCCAGTAGGACCATGGGACAGGGGTTCACAGATACGCAGTATTTT. Amino acids: CASRTMGQGFTDTQYF. The full variable domain, completed using reference TRBV19 and TRBJ2-3, is DGGITQSPKYLFRKEGQNVTLSCEQNLNHDAMYWYRQDPGQGLRLIYYSQIVNDFQKGDIAEGYSVSREKKESFPLTVTSAQKNPTAFYLCASRTMGQGFTDTQYFGPGTRLTVL.

The rearrangement uses TRBV2 and TRBJ2-3; 9 positions match TRBD1. Trimming removed 4 bases from V and 6 bases from J; junction bases left unmatched: 14. Germline CDR1 and CDR2: SNHLY and FYNNEI. The CDR3 covers 17 residues. CDR3 in DNA: TGTGCCAGCAGTGTGCTGCTAACAGGGGGCGCAGGGGATACGCAGTATTTT. Translating it yields CASSVLLTGGAGDTQYF.